These T cell receptor beta chains were read from a single sample in a study of early T cells in non-severe SARS-CoV-2 infection. Via MiXCR, TCRdb re-called the 5' RACE reads, giving one row per CDR3 protein. Of roughly 41,000 distinct CDR3 sequences listed, 4.5% to 5% are singletons. Sequenced input: whole blood. The receptors shown here come from an adult who was a healthcare worker with PCR-confirmed SARS-CoV-2 infection or an uninfected control (not recorded which). Each CDR3 is given with its conserved first and last residue. The D gene is left open where the match is weak. The size of a clone is reported for some rows only, either as once, few or many, or as a class for expanded clones.

V gene: TRBV10-3
D gene: NA
clone size: many
J gene: TRBJ1-5
CDR3 protein: CATSLAASNQPQHF
CDR3 DNA: TGTGCCACCTCCCTGGCGGCAAGCAATCAGCCCCAGCATTTT

V gene: TRBV7-6
D gene: TRBD1
clone size: many
J gene: TRBJ1-1
CDR3 protein: CASSLRQPTGTGTEAFF
CDR3 DNA: TGTGCCAGCAGCTTACGGCAACCGACAGGGACTGGGACTGAAGCTTTCTTT

V gene: TRBV18
D gene: TRBD2
clone size: NA
J gene: TRBJ2-5
CDR3 protein: CASSPPGLTLDTQYF
CDR3 DNA: TGTGCCAGCTCACCACCGGGACTAACGCTCGACACCCAGTACTTC

V gene: TRBV7-6
D gene: TRBD1
clone size: many
J gene: TRBJ1-2
CDR3 protein: CASSSGPGQPYGYTF
CDR3 DNA: TGTGCCAGCAGCTCTGGTCCGGGACAGCCCTATGGCTACACCTTC

V gene: TRBV7-3
D gene: NA
clone size: many
J gene: TRBJ2-2
CDR3 protein: CASRETGLNTGELFF
CDR3 DNA: TGTGCCAGCAGGGAAACCGGGTTGAACACCGGGGAGCTGTTTTTT

V gene: TRBV5-4
D gene: NA
clone size: few
J gene: TRBJ2-3
CDR3 protein: CASSGAGSPDTQYF
CDR3 DNA: TGTGCCAGCAGCGGGGCGGGGTCCCCAGATACGCAGTATTTT

V gene: TRBV7-6
D gene: NA
clone size: many
J gene: TRBJ2-5
CDR3 protein: CASSLGGTGEETQYF
CDR3 DNA: TGTGCCAGCAGCTTAGGCGGAACCGGGGAAGAGACCCAGTACTTC

V gene: TRBV11-2
D gene: NA
clone size: many
J gene: TRBJ2-5
CDR3 protein: CASSQKTGTQYF
CDR3 DNA: TGTGCCAGCAGCCAGAAAACTGGGACCCAGTACTTC

V gene: TRBV20-1
D gene: NA
clone size: many
J gene: TRBJ2-7
CDR3 protein: CSARFPEAGSYEQYF
CDR3 DNA: TGCAGTGCTAGATTCCCGGAGGCGGGCTCCTACGAGCAGTACTTC

V gene: TRBV9
D gene: TRBD1
clone size: many
J gene: TRBJ2-2
CDR3 protein: CASSAGTGAPSRRTGELFF
CDR3 DNA: TGTGCCAGCAGCGCCGGGACAGGGGCTCCTAGTCGTCGGACCGGGGAGCTGTTTTTT

V gene: TRBV7-8
D gene: TRBD2
clone size: many
J gene: TRBJ2-1
CDR3 protein: CASSYRTLTSGADYNEQFF
CDR3 DNA: TGTGCCAGCAGCTACCGGACCTTGACTAGCGGGGCGGACTACAATGAGCAGTTCTTC

V gene: TRBV5-6
D gene: TRBD2
clone size: many
J gene: TRBJ2-7
CDR3 protein: CASSWPMTSAEQYF
CDR3 DNA: TGTGCCAGCAGTTGGCCGATGACTAGCGCCGAGCAGTACTTC

V gene: TRBV2
D gene: NA
clone size: many
J gene: TRBJ2-4
CDR3 protein: CASSDRGTKNIQYF
CDR3 DNA: TGTGCCAGCAGTGACCGGGGGACCAAAAACATTCAGTACTTC

V gene: TRBV30
D gene: TRBD2
clone size: many
J gene: TRBJ2-3
CDR3 protein: CAWSRAGATDTQYF
CDR3 DNA: TGTGCCTGGAGTAGGGCGGGAGCCACAGATACGCAGTATTTT

V gene: TRBV2
D gene: NA
clone size: many
J gene: TRBJ2-2
CDR3 protein: CASSVGGSTGELFF
CDR3 DNA: TGTGCCAGCAGTGTAGGGGGGAGCACCGGGGAGCTGTTTTTT